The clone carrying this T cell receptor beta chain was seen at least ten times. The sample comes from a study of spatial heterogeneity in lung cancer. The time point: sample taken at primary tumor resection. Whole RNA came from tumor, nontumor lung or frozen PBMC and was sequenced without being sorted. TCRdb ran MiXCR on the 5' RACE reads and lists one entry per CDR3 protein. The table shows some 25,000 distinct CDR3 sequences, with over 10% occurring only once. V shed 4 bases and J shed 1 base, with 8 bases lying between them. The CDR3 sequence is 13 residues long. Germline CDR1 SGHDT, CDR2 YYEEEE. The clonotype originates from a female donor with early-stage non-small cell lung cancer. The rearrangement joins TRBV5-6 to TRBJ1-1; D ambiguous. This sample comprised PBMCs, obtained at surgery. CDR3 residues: CASSGQTNTEAFF. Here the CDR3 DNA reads TGTGCCAGCAGCGGGCAGACGAACACTGAAGCTTTCTTT.